The 30 T cell receptor beta chains reported below all come from one sample, sequenced in a study of blood T cell repertoires in COVID-19. Sequencing was performed with immunoSEQ multiplex PCR; in TCRdb, only in-frame clones are kept and a portion is missing. Of 150,000 to 200,000 clones in the sample, roughly 89% were seen once. Material for sequencing was peripheral blood. The origin of the receptors is a man in his forties with acute or convalescent COVID-19.

With regard to this clone: Other DNA sequences from this sample encode an identical CDR3 as well. The V gene is TRBV10-2, the J gene TRBJ2-1; 7 positions match TRBD2. The CDR3 has 17 residues. Germline V gives CDR1 WSHSY, CDR2 SAAADI. J lost 0 bases, V lost 6 bases, and 11 bases had no gene match. CDR3 in DNA: TGCGCCAGCAGGGGAGGGGAGGCTAGACTCTCCTACAATGAGCAGTTCTTC. It yields the protein CASRGGEARLSYNEQFF.

The genes are TRBV7-8 and TRBJ1-5; no clear D. Germline-derived CDR1 and CDR2 are SGHVS and FQNEAQ. CDR3 length: 17 amino acids. Deletions cut 5 bases from V and 1 base from J, with 18 bases between. The CDR3 DNA sequence: TGTGCCAGCAGCCCCAATCGCGGACTCGGGAGCAATCAGCCCCAGCATTTT. It codes for CASSPNRGLGSNQPQHF.

This chain connects TRBV7-2 to TRBJ2-2; 7 bases agree with TRBD1. The CDR3 totals 16 residues. Germline CDR1 is SGHTA and CDR2 is FQGNSA. Trimming cost V 5 bases and J 3 bases; bases outside gene matches: 9. The CDR3 region is CASSPRGTDYTGELFF. In DNA, the CDR3 is TGTGCCAGCAGCCCCCGTGGGACAGATTACACCGGGGAGCTGTTTTTT.

The rearrangement links TRBV5-4 to TRBJ2-1; tentatively, D is TRBD1 (5 bases). Trimming left V 4 bases short and J 10 bases short, with 15 bases between. The germline V gene encodes CDR1 SGHNT and CDR2 YYREEE (reference sequence). The CDR3 totals 13 residues. The CDR3 DNA sequence: TGTGCCAGCAGCGTTGACAGATTGAACGAGCAGTTCTTC. Its protein product is CASSVDRLNEQFF. The whole variable domain, filled in from reference TRBV5-4 and TRBJ2-1, reads ETGVTQSPTHLIKTRGQQVTLRCSSQSGHNTVSWYQQALGQGPQFIFQYYREEENGRGNFPPRFSGLQFPNYSSELNVNALELDDSALYLCASSVDRLNEQFFGPGTRLTVL.

This chain connects TRBV12-5 to TRBJ2-3; possibly TRBD2 for D (7 bases). The germline CDR1 and CDR2 sequences are LGHNT and FRNRAP. Trimming removed 3 bases from V and 4 bases from J, with 17 bases in between. The CDR3 spans 16 residues. The CDR3 region is CASGFFGYGGPDTQYF. The CDR3 bases are TGTGCTAGTGGTTTCTTCGGGTACGGGGGGCCAGATACGCAGTATTTT.

This chain joins TRBV19 and TRBJ2-7; 11 bases align to TRBD1. The CDR3 loop spans 13 amino acids. Germline V gene lookup returns CDR1 LNHDA and CDR2 SQIVND (reference sequence). V gave up 3 bases and J gave up 7 bases; unmatched junction bases: 2. The CDR3 coding sequence is TGTGCCAGTAGTATGGACAGGGGGCGTGAGCAGTACTTC. Amino acid sequence: CASSMDRGREQYF.

This CDR3 reads CASSLDGDRVYEQYF. CDR3 DNA sequence: TGTGCCAGCAGCTTGGATGGGGACAGGGTCTACGAGCAGTACTTC. This rearrangement joins TRBV7-9 to TRBJ2-7; 9 bases line up with TRBD1. CDR3 length: 15 amino acids. Germline V CDR1 and CDR2: SEHNR, FQNEAQ (reference sequence). J was trimmed by 3 bases and V by 3 bases; bases with no gene match: 6.

This clone showed up just once. This chain connects TRBV5-1 to TRBJ1-1; D is possibly TRBD1 (5 bases). Germline loops: CDR1 SGHRS, CDR2 YFSETQ. The germline V and J ends were trimmed by 4 bases and 3 bases, with 13 bases remaining between them. CDR3 length: 14 amino acids. DNA for the CDR3: TGCGCCAGCAGCCTCGACAGCGGGGACACTGAAGCTTTCTTT. Translated: CASSLDSGDTEAFF.

The rearrangement uses TRBV21-1 and TRBJ1-1. TRBV21-1 is listed as a pseudogene. The CDR3 has 16 residues. CDR3 amino acids: CASSALPRGEGTEAFF. The CDR3 DNA reads TGTGCCAGCAGCGCCCTACCGAGGGGGGAGGGGACTGAAGCTTTCTTT.

The V call is TRBV7-2, the J call TRBJ2-3; D is unresolved. Trimming stripped 5 bases from V and 4 bases from J, with 13 bases between. The germline V gene encodes CDR1 SGHTA and CDR2 FQGNSA. The CDR3 is 14 amino acids. The CDR3: CASSPTGVADTQYF. The DNA of the CDR3 is TGTGCCAGCAGCCCCACGGGTGTGGCAGATACGCAGTATTTT. Full variable domain (remainder filled in from reference TRBV7-2 and TRBJ2-3): GAGVSQSPSNKVTEKGKDVELRCDPISGHTALYWYRQSLGQGLEFLIYFQGNSAPDKSGLPSDRFSAERTGGSVSTLTIQRTQQEDSAVYLCASSPTGVADTQYFGPGTRLTVL.

This chain uses TRBV5-1 with TRBJ2-1; D is ambiguous. From germline, CDR1 is SGHRS and CDR2 YFSETQ. The CDR3 sequence is 12 residues long. V lost 1 base and J 5 bases, leaving 4 bases between the germline ends. The CDR3 sequence: CASSLTNNEQFF. As DNA, the CDR3 is TGCGCCAGCAGCTTGACAAACAATGAGCAGTTCTTC.

This chain connects TRBV5-5 to TRBJ2-7, with 11 nucleotides matching TRBD2. CDR3 length equals 15 residues. V lost 4 bases and J lost 3; bases outside the gene matches: 6. Germline-derived CDR1 and CDR2 are SGHKS and YYEKEE (reference sequence). CDR3 protein: CASSPLAGANYEQYF. For the CDR3, the DNA is TGTGCCAGCAGCCCACTAGCGGGGGCCAACTACGAGCAGTACTTC.

The V call is TRBV24-1, the J call TRBJ2-3; 9 bases map to TRBD1. The germline gives CDR1 KGHDR, CDR2 SFDVKD. This CDR3 has 16 amino acids. V was pared by 3 bases and J by 3 bases, with 6 bases of the junction left unmatched. CDR3 amino acids: CATSDGGQGLTDTQYF. The CDR3, as DNA: TGTGCCACCAGTGATGGGGGACAGGGCTTAACAGATACGCAGTATTTT.

The rearrangement joins TRBV6-6 to TRBJ2-2; perhaps TRBD2 as D (6 bases). Germline V gene sequence: CDR1 MNHNY, CDR2 SVGAGI (reference sequence). This CDR3 has 16 residues. The V and J ends lost 4 bases and 4 bases respectively, with 16 bases between them. The CDR3, as DNA: TGTGCCAGCAGTTTAACCGGGACTTTGGGCACCGGGGAGCTGTTTTTT. Its translation is CASSLTGTLGTGELFF.

The chain recombines TRBV5-4 with TRBJ1-6; TRBD1 is a possible D gene (5 bases). Trimming pared 4 bases from V and 7 bases from J, leaving 18 bases between. Looked up from germline, CDR1 is SGHNT and CDR2 is YYREEE (reference sequence). There are 16 residues in the CDR3. CDR3 bases: TGTGCCAGCAGCCGGGGGTCAGTCGACAAAAATTCACCCCTCCACTTT. Protein product: CASSRGSVDKNSPLHF. Combining the CDR3 with reference TRBV5-4 and TRBJ1-6 gives the whole variable domain ETGVTQSPTHLIKTRGQQVTLRCSSQSGHNTVSWYQQALGQGPQFIFQYYREEENGRGNFPPRFSGLQFPNYSSELNVNALELDDSALYLCASSRGSVDKNSPLHFGNGTRLTVT.

The CDR3 region is CASSPIQGNNSPLHF. CDR3 nucleotides: TGTGCCAGCAGCCCGATACAGGGGAATAATTCACCCCTCCACTTT. The J gene is TRBJ1-6, the V gene TRBV3-1 (or the pseudogene TRBV3-2); 7 bases fit TRBD1. The CDR3 extends over 15 amino acids. Per the germline V gene, CDR1 is LGHDT and CDR2 is YNNKEL (reference sequence). V was clipped by 4 bases and J by 5 bases; unmatched bases: 5.

J is TRBJ2-3 and V is TRBV7-3; the match to TRBD2 covers 9 bases. Germline CDR1 reads SGHTA; CDR2 reads FQGTGA. This CDR3 comprises 15 residues. Trimming at V came to 1 base and at J to 5 bases, leaving 4 bases not matched to a gene. The CDR3 DNA sequence: TGTGCCAGCAGCTTAAGCGGGGGGGCTATAGATACGCAGTATTTT. Amino acids: CASSLSGGAIDTQYF.

This sequence joins TRBV28 and TRBJ2-7; 8 nucleotides agree with TRBD1. Per germline, CDR1 MDHEN and CDR2 SYDVKM. The CDR3 has 16 amino acids. The junction had 14 bases not matched to a gene; V was cut back by 6 bases and J by 4 bases. DNA of the CDR3: TGTGCCAGCAGCCAACTGGACAGGGTGAAAAGGTACGAGCAGTACTTC. Its protein is CASSQLDRVKRYEQYF.

V gene TRBV6-6 combines with J gene TRBJ2-7, with D maybe TRBD1 (6 bases). The CDR3 totals 15 residues. CDR1 is MNHNY and CDR2 is SVGAGI in the germline V gene (reference sequence). Trimming cost V 8 bases and J 1 base, with 18 bases left between them. The CDR3 loop reads CASAQPGHLSYEQYF. Written as DNA, the CDR3 is TGTGCCAGCGCACAACCGGGACACCTGTCCTACGAGCAGTACTTC.

The rearrangement joins TRBV6-2 or TRBV6-3 to TRBJ2-7; 8 nucleotides line up with TRBD1. Germline CDR1 MNHEY, CDR2 SVGEGT. CDR3 length equals 15 residues. The V segment lost 6 bases and the J segment 1 base; nucleotides outside the gene matches: 8. Here the CDR3 DNA reads TGTGCCAGCAGCTCCCCGGGACAGGTATCCTACGAGCAGTACTTC. It codes for CASSSPGQVSYEQYF.

The rearrangement uses TRBV2 and TRBJ2-4; TRBD2 is a possible D gene (6 bases). The CDR3 is 15 residues long. The germline gives CDR1 SNHLY, CDR2 FYNNEI. Between the trimmed V and J ends, which lost 2 bases and 4 bases, there was a span of 12 bases. CDR3 protein: CASSEFGGAKNIQYF. CDR3 sequence (DNA): TGTGCCAGCAGTGAATTTGGCGGGGCAAAAAACATTCAGTACTTC.

The chain joins TRBV5-6 to TRBJ1-6; 7 bases match TRBD1. V lost 2 bases and J lost 7; bases outside the gene matches: 9. The CDR3 is 16 residues long. Germline V gene data show CDR1 as SGHDT and CDR2 as YYEEEE. This chain's CDR3 is CASSLGTGALNSPLHF. The CDR3 bases are TGTGCCAGCAGCTTAGGAACAGGGGCGTTAAATTCACCCCTCCACTTT.

This sequence joins TRBV15 and TRBJ1-2; 7 bases map to TRBD1. Germline lookup yields CDR1 LNHNV and CDR2 YYDKDF (reference sequence). The CDR3 has 12 amino acids. V lost 8 bases to trimming and J lost 2 bases; unmatched junction nucleotides: 2. The CDR3 loop is CATSQGNYGYTF. The CDR3 DNA reads as TGTGCCACCTCACAGGGGAACTATGGCTACACCTTC.

This chain joins TRBV11-2 and TRBJ2-5; 8 nucleotides line up with TRBD2. Trimming at V came to 5 bases and at J to 3 bases, leaving 8 bases not matched to a gene. CDR1 and CDR2 from the germline V gene are SGHAT and FQNNGV. The CDR3 sequence is 15 residues long. The CDR3 region is CASSHRGGYKETQYF. The DNA for the CDR3 is TGTGCCAGCAGCCACCGGGGGGGATACAAAGAGACCCAGTACTTC.

The chain is built from TRBV15 and TRBJ1-2; the D gene is possibly TRBD1 (5 bases). The CDR3 has 14 residues. The V gene lost 6 bases and the J gene lost 4 bases, with 15 bases spanning the gap. Germline V CDR1 and CDR2: LNHNV, YYDKDF (reference sequence). The CDR3 DNA sequence: TGTGCCACCAGAGCCGCCGACAGCAGCTATGGCTACACCTTC. This codes for CATRAADSSYGYTF.

The chain couples TRBV4-1 to TRBJ1-2, with D perhaps TRBD1 (6 bases). Germline V lookup: CDR1 MGHRA, CDR2 YSYEKL. This CDR3 is 16 amino acids long. With 0 bases removed from V and 1 base from J, the gap between germline ends came to 12 bases. The CDR3 DNA reads TGCGCCAGCAGCCAAGATGTGGGGGCGGGTAACTATGGCTACACCTTC. Translating gives CASSQDVGAGNYGYTF.

The sample holds a few counts of this clone. This chain joins TRBV6-2 or TRBV6-3 and TRBJ2-3; the D is unclear. Trimming left V 5 bases short and J 14 bases short, with 23 bases between. CDR1 is MNHEY and CDR2 is SVGEGT in the germline V gene. The CDR3 is 14 amino acids. CDR3 amino acids: CASSTPLDEGRRYF. CDR3 nucleotide sequence: TGTGCCAGCAGTACCCCTCTCGACGAAGGAAGGAGGTATTTT.

The CDR3 region is CASSPWARLNEKLFF. The CDR3 DNA reads TGTGCCAGCTCACCGTGGGCGCGATTGAATGAAAAACTGTTTTTT. The rearrangement joins TRBV18 to TRBJ1-4; D not certain. Trimming took 3 bases from V and 5 from J, leaving 13 bases between them. Germline V gene sequence: CDR1 KGHSH, CDR2 LQKENI. The CDR3 has 15 amino acids.

The rearrangement joins TRBV6-1 to TRBJ1-6, with TRBD1 as a possible D gene (5 bases). The CDR3 covers 16 residues. Germline values: CDR1 MNHNS, CDR2 SASEGT. Deletions cut 0 bases from V and 9 bases from J, with 15 bases between. DNA of the CDR3: TGTGCCAGCAGTGAAGCGCCTCAGGGTGCTTTTTCACCCCTCCACTTT. Amino acids: CASSEAPQGAFSPLHF.

This sequence joins TRBV9 and TRBJ1-2, with D possibly TRBD1 on 6 matching bases. Germline CDR1 reads SGDLS; CDR2 reads YYNGEE. The CDR3 contains 14 residues. V was cut by 4 bases and J by 1 base, with 11 bases left in between. The CDR3 here is CASSPRTDNYGYTF. The CDR3 DNA follows: TGTGCCAGCAGCCCCCGGACAGATAACTATGGCTACACCTTC.